Following are 26 T cell receptor beta chains from one sample sequenced in a study of T cell responses to AZD1222 COVID-19 vaccine. Sequencing used immunoSEQ multiplex PCR; TCRdb keeps in-frame clones, though not all of them. The repertoire consists of about 130,000 clones, with approximately 90% occurring once and the leading ten covering around 0.99%. Sequences were derived from peripheral blood, sampled 28 days after the second AZD1222 dose. All receptors derive from an adult who received the AZD1222 COVID-19 vaccine.

V and J are TRBV24-1 and TRBJ2-7; the match to TRBD1 covers 7 bases. Germline CDR1 is KGHDR and CDR2 is SFDVKD. The CDR3 runs 15 residues. V shed 2 bases and J 3 bases; nucleotides not matched to a gene: 6. CDR3 DNA: TGTGCCACCAGTGATTATCGACAGGGCTGCTACGAGCAGTACTTC. Protein: CATSDYRQGCYEQYF.

This sequence joins TRBV6-2 or TRBV6-3 and TRBJ1-1; 7 positions agree with TRBD1. The CDR3 spans 15 residues. The V segment lost 2 bases and the J segment 4 bases; nucleotides outside the gene matches: 7. The germline gives CDR1 MNHEY, CDR2 SVGEGT. The CDR3 is CASSYIRGQGTEAFF. CDR3 sequence (DNA): TGTGCCAGCAGTTACATAAGGGGGCAAGGCACTGAAGCTTTCTTT.

This rearrangement joins TRBV30 to TRBJ2-4; TRBD2 is a possible D gene (5 bases). The germline V gene encodes CDR1 GTSNPN and CDR2 SVGIG (reference sequence). The CDR3 loop spans 13 amino acids. V lost 3 bases, J lost 0 bases, and 6 bases lay in between. The CDR3 DNA is TGTGCCTGGAGAGGACTAGCCAAAAACATTCAGTACTTC. It yields the protein CAWRGLAKNIQYF.

The chain carries TRBV3-1 (or the pseudogene TRBV3-2) and TRBJ2-7; D perhaps matches TRBD1 (5 bases). The V gene's germline CDR1 is LGHDT and CDR2 YNNKEL (reference sequence). The CDR3 runs 12 residues. V was trimmed by 0 bases and J by 9 bases, leaving 9 bases between them. The CDR3 DNA sequence: TGTGCCAGCAGCCAAGAGGTGGGGCCGCAGTACTTC. Protein product: CASSQEVGPQYF.

V and J are TRBV7-9 and TRBJ1-1; TRBD1 matches at 7 bases. V gave up 2 bases and J gave up 3 bases; unmatched junction bases: 0. Germline values: CDR1 SEHNR, CDR2 FQNEAQ (reference sequence). There are 13 residues in the CDR3. In nucleotides, the CDR3 is TGTGCCAGCAGCTTAACAGGGGACACTGAAGCTTTCTTT. Translated: CASSLTGDTEAFF.

V gene TRBV9 combines with J gene TRBJ2-5; TRBD2 is a possible D gene (5 bases). CDR1 is SGDLS and CDR2 is YYNGEE in the germline V gene. Trimming stripped 0 bases from V and 5 bases from J, with 11 bases between. The CDR3 has 14 amino acids. The CDR3 reads CASSVDGSAETQYF. The CDR3 DNA follows: TGTGCCAGCAGCGTAGACGGTAGCGCGGAGACCCAGTACTTC.

The CDR3 protein is CASRDTSNYGYTF. DNA for the CDR3: TGTGCCAGCCGGGACACATCTAACTATGGCTACACCTTC. V is TRBV28 and J is TRBJ1-2, with a weak D call TRBD1 (6 bases). This CDR3 has 13 amino acids. Germline-derived CDR1 and CDR2 are MDHEN and SYDVKM. Trimming removed 8 bases at V and 0 bases at J, with 10 bases between.

The V gene is TRBV7-9, the J gene TRBJ2-7; 14 nucleotides align to TRBD2. Germline loops: CDR1 SEHNR, CDR2 FQNEAQ (reference sequence). Trimming removed 5 bases from V and 2 bases from J; junction bases left unmatched: 8. This CDR3 is built from 17 residues. Here the CDR3 reads CASSGGTSGSLTYEQYF. The CDR3 DNA reads TGTGCCAGCAGCGGAGGGACTAGCGGGAGTTTGACCTACGAGCAGTACTTC.

V usage is TRBV6-2 or TRBV6-3 and J usage is TRBJ1-4; 8 positions agree with TRBD1. CDR3 length: 14 amino acids. Looked up from germline, CDR1 is MNHEY and CDR2 is SVGEGT. J was trimmed by 7 bases and V by 6 bases; bases with no gene match: 7. As DNA, the CDR3 is TGTGCCAGCAGCCTCGACAGGGGAGGTGAAAAACTGTTTTTT. Translating it yields CASSLDRGGEKLFF.

This chain joins TRBV27 and TRBJ2-3, with 10 bases that match TRBD2. The CDR3 covers 20 residues. Looked up from germline, CDR1 is MNHEY and CDR2 is SMNVEV (reference sequence). Trimming at V came to 1 base and at J to 4 bases, leaving 17 bases not matched to a gene. The CDR3 spells CASSLFPTGISGRVADTQYF. Written as DNA, the CDR3 is TGTGCCAGCAGTTTATTCCCGACAGGGATAAGCGGGAGGGTGGCAGATACGCAGTATTTT.

The CDR3 DNA follows: TGCAGTGCTAATGAACTAGCGGGAGTCTTCGAGACCCAGTACTTC. It encodes CSANELAGVFETQYF. This sequence joins TRBV20-1 and TRBJ2-5, with 11 bases lining up with TRBD2. The length of the CDR3 is 15 residues. Losses at the gene ends were 4 bases for V and 5 bases for J; bases not matched to a gene: 9. Germline V lookup: CDR1 DFQATT, CDR2 SNEGSKA (reference sequence).

The V gene is TRBV3-1 (or the pseudogene TRBV3-2), the J gene TRBJ2-1; TRBD1 is a possible D gene (7 bases). Germline CDR1 and CDR2: LGHDT and YNNKEL (reference sequence). Trimming removed 4 bases from V and 9 bases from J, with 16 bases in between. The CDR3 is 14 residues long. Here the CDR3 reads CASSLVQGGGEQFF. DNA for the CDR3: TGTGCCAGCAGCCTTGTCCAGGGGGGAGGTGAGCAGTTCTTC.

This clone has only one observation. As DNA, the CDR3 is TGTGCCAGCAGTCCGAGACAGGGGGAGGTCGAAGAGCAGTTCTTC. It codes for CASSPRQGEVEEQFF. This chain joins TRBV27 and TRBJ2-1; 9 nucleotides agree with TRBD1. CDR1 is MNHEY and CDR2 is SMNVEV in the germline V gene (reference sequence). The CDR3 has 15 amino acids. V gave up 5 bases and J gave up 10 bases; unmatched junction bases: 12.

The V call is TRBV5-4, the J call TRBJ2-7; tentative D call: TRBD1 (7 bases). From germline, CDR1 is SGHNT and CDR2 YYREEE (reference sequence). Trimming removed 4 bases at V and 3 bases at J, with 14 bases between. The CDR3 contains 14 residues. The CDR3 coding sequence is TGTGCCAGCAGCCAGTTCAGGGGGGACTACGAGCAGTACTTC. It codes for CASSQFRGDYEQYF.

The chain links TRBV6-1 to TRBJ2-2, with 10 bases fitting TRBD2. Germline V gene data show CDR1 as MNHNS and CDR2 as SASEGT. V lost 2 bases, J lost 5 bases, and 2 bases stayed unmatched. The CDR3 sequence is 15 residues long. This CDR3 is CASSETGLATGELFF. The DNA of the CDR3 is TGTGCCAGCAGTGAAACGGGACTAGCGACCGGGGAGCTGTTTTTT.

The V gene is TRBV4-1, the J gene TRBJ2-3; 8 bases align to TRBD2. The CDR3 runs to 19 residues. CDR1 MGHRA and CDR2 YSYEKL come from the germline V gene. The J segment lost 2 bases and the V segment lost 0 bases, leaving 13 bases of the junction unmatched. The DNA for the CDR3 is TGCGCCAGCAGCCAAGAGGCCCCAGCAGCGGGAGTTTCCACAGATACGCAGTATTTT. Protein: CASSQEAPAAGVSTDTQYF.

The chain employs TRBV6-6 and TRBJ2-2; 10 bases line up with TRBD1. J lost 6 bases, V lost 6 bases, and 7 bases had no gene match. CDR1 is MNHNY, CDR2 SVGAGI, per germline (reference sequence). The CDR3 spans 15 residues. The CDR3 is CASSNSGQGAGELFF. For the CDR3, the DNA is TGTGCCAGCAGCAATTCAGGACAGGGGGCCGGGGAGCTGTTTTTT.

The chain's CDR3 is CASSQGRGNYGYTF. DNA for the CDR3: TGTGCCAGCAGTCAGGGGCGGGGTAACTATGGCTACACCTTC. This rearrangement joins TRBV28 to TRBJ1-2; D may be TRBD1 (6 bases). Deletions cut 5 bases from V and 1 base from J, with 11 bases between. The V gene's germline CDR1 is MDHEN and CDR2 SYDVKM. CDR3 length equals 14 residues.

This clone showed up just a few times. V gene TRBV30 combines with J gene TRBJ1-6; D unclear. V was trimmed by 1 base and J by 7 bases, leaving 17 bases between them. CDR1 is GTSNPN and CDR2 is SVGIG in the germline V gene (reference sequence). CDR3 length: 16 amino acids. CDR3 loop: CAWSDRLRLDNSPLHF. The CDR3 DNA follows: TGTGCCTGGAGTGATCGGCTCAGGCTGGACAATTCACCCCTCCACTTT. The full variable domain, completed using reference TRBV30 and TRBJ1-6, is SQTIHQWPATLVQPVGSPLSLECTVEGTSNPNLYWYRQAAGRGLQLLFYSVGIGQISSEVPQNLSASRPQDRQFILSSKKLLLSDSGFYLCAWSDRLRLDNSPLHFGNGTRLTVT.

V usage is TRBV5-1 and J usage is TRBJ2-5; D gene ambiguous. This CDR3 has 15 residues. The V gene's germline CDR1 is SGHRS and CDR2 YFSETQ. V lost 3 bases to trimming and J lost 1 base, with 13 bases between them. This CDR3 reads CASSSNQVAQETQYF. The CDR3 region has the DNA TGCGCCAGCAGCTCGAACCAGGTAGCCCAAGAGACCCAGTACTTC. The full variable domain, with the rest looked up from reference TRBV5-1 and TRBJ2-5, is KAGVTQTPRYLIKTRGQQVTLSCSPISGHRSVSWYQQTPGQGLQFLFEYFSETQRNKGNFPGRFSGRQFSNSRSEMNVSTLELGDSALYLCASSSNQVAQETQYFGPGTRLLVL.

The CDR3 DNA sequence: TGTGCCACCAGTGCGACAGGGGTCATAAATGAGCAGTTCTTC. Its translation: CATSATGVINEQFF. This chain connects TRBV24-1 to TRBJ2-1, with 8 positions matching TRBD1. The CDR3 has 14 amino acids. J was trimmed by 7 bases and V by 5 bases; bases with no gene match: 6. Germline V lookup: CDR1 KGHDR, CDR2 SFDVKD.

J is TRBJ1-4 and V is TRBV28; D perhaps matches TRBD1 (6 bases). V shed 7 bases and J shed 6 bases, with 18 bases lying between them. This CDR3 has 15 amino acids. From germline, CDR1 is MDHEN and CDR2 SYDVKM. The CDR3 coding sequence is TGTGCCAGCACCCTAGGGGGGCAGGTCGATGAAAAACTGTTTTTT. It is translated as CASTLGGQVDEKLFF.

The V gene is TRBV5-1, the J gene TRBJ2-1; tentatively, D is TRBD2 (6 bases). V gave up 6 bases and J gave up 1 base, with 14 bases separating them. The CDR3 has 15 residues. CDR1 SGHRS and CDR2 YFSETQ come from the germline V gene. This chain's CDR3 is CASTSSGSSYNEQFF. CDR3 DNA: TGCGCCAGCACATCGAGCGGGTCTTCCTACAATGAGCAGTTCTTC. The whole variable domain, remainder taken from reference TRBV5-1 and TRBJ2-1, is KAGVTQTPRYLIKTRGQQVTLSCSPISGHRSVSWYQQTPGQGLQFLFEYFSETQRNKGNFPGRFSGRQFSNSRSEMNVSTLELGDSALYLCASTSSGSSYNEQFFGPGTRLTVL.

This chain links TRBV30 with TRBJ1-6; TRBD1 is a possible D gene (6 bases). The length of the CDR3 is 15 residues. The V end lost 2 bases, the J end lost 6 bases, and 14 bases lay between the germline ends. The germline CDR1 and CDR2 sequences are GTSNPN and SVGIG (reference sequence). CDR3 in amino acids: CAWSTDRRLNSPLHF. In DNA, the CDR3 is TGTGCCTGGAGTACAGACAGGCGGCTTAATTCACCCCTCCACTTT.

V gene TRBV6-1 combines with J gene TRBJ2-7; D uncertain. Deletions cut 1 base from V and 7 bases from J, with 14 bases between. The CDR3 covers 14 residues. Germline V gene sequence: CDR1 MNHNS, CDR2 SASEGT. The CDR3 sequence: CASSEGTDRGEQYF. CDR3 bases: TGTGCCAGCAGTGAAGGGACGGACCGTGGGGAGCAGTACTTC.

The gene calls are TRBV27 and TRBJ1-1; weak D call: TRBD1 (5 bases). The CDR3 spans 18 residues. With 2 bases removed from V and 4 bases from J, the gap between germline ends came to 23 bases. Germline-derived CDR1 and CDR2 are MNHEY and SMNVEV (reference sequence). This CDR3 reads CASSLHRQGAFLGTEAFF. CDR3 sequence (DNA): TGTGCCAGCAGTTTACATAGGCAGGGTGCCTTCCTTGGCACTGAAGCTTTCTTT.